The rows below give T cell receptor beta chains drawn from one sample of a study of STAT5B mutations in CD4+ large granular lymphocyte leukemia. Method: immunoSEQ multiplex PCR; TCRdb's copy keeps in-frame clones and lacks some. Of tens of thousands of clones detected, 69% appear once; the ten largest clones hold 2.5% to 3%. Material for sequencing was CD4+ T cells from blood buffy coats. The source is a human donor in good health. Both conserved end residues are part of each CDR3. D genes are given only for firm matches. Size tells how often a clone was seen (once, few, many) or the class of an expanded clone, and some rows leave it out.

j_call | d_call | v_call | clone_size | cdr3_aa | cdr3_nt
TRBJ1-1 | - | TRBV19 | - | CASSIRGTEAFF | TGTGCCAGTAGTATCCGGGGGACTGAAGCTTTCTTT
TRBJ1-2 | - | TRBV19 | - | CASSSSRVNYGYTF | TGTGCCAGTAGTAGTTCCAGGGTCAACTATGGCTACACCTTC
TRBJ2-7 | TRBD1 | TRBV11-2 | few | CASSGDRAYEQYF | TGTGCCAGCAGTGGGGACAGAGCCTACGAGCAGTACTTC
TRBJ1-3 | TRBD1 | TRBV6-5 | - | CASRRQGASGNTIYF | TGTGCCAGCAGACGACAGGGGGCTTCTGGAAACACCATATATTTT
TRBJ1-5 | - | TRBV2 | - | CASLGGYSQPQHF | TGTGCCAGCTTAGGGGGTTACAGTCAGCCCCAGCATTTT
TRBJ2-7 | - | TRBV7-8 | - | CASSLTGGATSYEQYF | TGTGCCAGCAGCCTAACAGGGGGGGCTACCTCCTACGAGCAGTACTTC
TRBJ1-5 | - | TRBV12-5 | - | CASGLVRGSNQPQHF | TGTGCTAGTGGTTTGGTACGGGGGAGCAATCAGCCCCAGCATTTT
TRBJ1-3 | - | TRBV30 | few | CAWTQGGNTIYF | TGTGCCTGGACCCAAGGGGGAAACACCATATATTTT
TRBJ2-5 | TRBD1 | TRBV9 | - | CASSQTPGTGGAKTQYF | TGTGCCAGCAGCCAAACGCCCGGGACAGGGGGCGCCAAGACCCAGTACTTC
TRBJ2-3 | TRBD2 | TRBV9 | - | CASMRGTSGDGSDTQYF | TGTGCCAGCATGCGTGGGACTAGCGGGGATGGTTCAGATACGCAGTATTTT
TRBJ2-3 | - | TRBV5-4 | - | CASSSSGTSTDTQYF | TGTGCCAGCAGCTCATCCGGGACAAGCACAGATACGCAGTATTTT
TRBJ1-5 | - | TRBV4-1 | - | CASSQDRRGDYSNQPQHF | TGCGCCAGCAGCCAAGACCGAAGGGGGGACTATAGCAATCAGCCCCAGCATTTT
TRBJ2-5 | TRBD1 | TRBV25-1 | - | CASSDPGQGRETQYF | TGTGCCAGCAGTGACCCGGGACAGGGGAGGGAGACCCAGTACTTC
TRBJ1-2 | TRBD1 | TRBV28 | once | CASSLQQGKGYTF | TGTGCCAGCAGTTTACAACAGGGGAAGGGCTACACCTTC
TRBJ2-7 | - | TRBV27 | - | CASSLAGLLYEQYF | TGTGCCAGCAGTTTAGCGGGGCTACTCTACGAGCAGTACTTC
TRBJ1-4 | TRBD1 | TRBV27 | - | CASSKDRVGEKLFF | TGTGCCAGCAGTAAGGACAGGGTGGGTGAAAAACTGTTTTTT
TRBJ1-6 | TRBD1 | TRBV30 | - | CAWSLRGPSRYNSPLHF | TGTGCCTGGAGTTTAAGGGGGCCTTCCCGTTATAATTCACCCCTCCACTTT
TRBJ2-3 | - | TRBV15 | - | CATSRESRGASGTDTQYF | TGTGCCACCAGCAGAGAGAGTAGGGGGGCATCGGGCACAGATACGCAGTATTTT
TRBJ2-3 | TRBD1 | TRBV7-2 | few | CASSLDRAGGVETDTQYF | TGTGCCAGCAGCTTAGACCGAGCAGGGGGCGTTGAGACAGATACGCAGTATTTT
TRBJ1-6 | - | TRBV7-2 | few | CASSGNSGLLNSPLHF | TGTGCCAGCAGCGGGAATTCGGGACTGCTTAATTCACCCCTCCACTTT
TRBJ1-5 | TRBD1 | TRBV6-1 | few | CASRGGGSNQPQHF | TGTGCCAGCCGAGGGGGCGGAAGCAATCAGCCCCAGCATTTT
TRBJ2-1 | - | TRBV7-9 | - | CASSLGQTSRNEQFF | TGTGCCAGCAGCTTAGGACAGACTAGTCGCAATGAGCAGTTCTTC
TRBJ1-5 | - | TRBV19 | few | CASSILSGPQHF | TGTGCCAGTAGTATCTTATCAGGGCCCCAGCATTTT
TRBJ2-5 | - | TRBV7-7 | - | CASSLGSTETQYF | TGTGCTAGCAGCTTAGGGTCAACAGAGACCCAGTACTTC
TRBJ2-3 | - | TRBV6-5 | - | CASSYNRSGYIF | TGTGCCAGCAGTTACAATCGATCGGGATACATTTTT
TRBJ1-5 | TRBD1 | TRBV18 | - | CASSPAGGSNQPQHF | TGTGCCAGCTCACCCGCAGGGGGTAGCAATCAGCCCCAGCATTTT
TRBJ2-7 | - | TRBV10-2 | few | CASRANRDGTYEQYF | TGCGCCAGCAGGGCAAACCGGGACGGGACCTACGAGCAGTACTTC
TRBJ2-7 | - | TRBV27 | - | CASSLQGSYEQYF | TGTGCCAGCAGTTTGCAGGGCTCCTACGAGCAGTACTTC
TRBJ1-1 | - | TRBV9 | few | CASSVVQNTEAFF | TGTGCCAGCAGCGTAGTGCAGAACACTGAAGCTTTCTTT
TRBJ1-4 | - | TRBV6-5 | medium-sized | CASSKPGSDEKLFF | TGTGCCAGCAGTAAGCCAGGGTCTGATGAAAAACTGTTTTTT
TRBJ1-4 | TRBD1 | TRBV5-1 | - | CASSPQGQGNEKLFF | TGCGCCAGCAGCCCCCAGGGACAGGGGAACGAAAAACTGTTTTTT
TRBJ2-6 | TRBD1 | TRBV7-8 | - | CASSTFSHRGRFGANVLTF | TGTGCCAGCAGCACATTCTCTCACAGGGGGCGCTTTGGGGCCAACGTCCTGACTTTC
TRBJ2-3 | - | TRBV5-8 | - | CASSLEEGGQYF | TGTGCCAGCAGCTTGGAGGAGGGGGGGCAGTATTTT
TRBJ2-2 | - | TRBV18 | - | CASSPSAPKYTGELFF | TGTGCCAGCTCACCAAGCGCGCCGAAGTACACCGGGGAGCTGTTTTTT
TRBJ1-6 | TRBD1 | TRBV5-6 | - | CASSSGTGFGHYNSPLHF | TGTGCCAGCAGCTCCGGGACAGGGTTTGGTCACTATAATTCACCCCTCCACTTT
TRBJ2-3 | - | TRBV6-6 | - | CASRAARRGGTDTQYF | TGTGCCAGCAGGGCCGCTCGGCGGGGAGGCACAGATACGCAGTATTTT
TRBJ2-7 | - | TRBV18 | few | CASSKTGRSYEQYF | TGTGCCAGCTCCAAGACAGGGAGGTCCTACGAGCAGTACTTC
TRBJ1-6 | TRBD1 | TRBV19 | - | CASRTGTDNSPLHF | TGTGCCAGTAGGACCGGGACAGATAATTCACCCCTCCACTTT
TRBJ2-5 | TRBD2 | TRBV5-4 | few | CASSGSGGAEETQYF | TGTGCCAGCAGCGGCAGCGGGGGGGCTGAAGAGACCCAGTACTTC
TRBJ2-3 | - | TRBV2 | - | CASSGLDTQYF | TGTGCCAGCAGTGGCTTGGATACGCAGTATTTT
TRBJ2-7 | - | TRBV25-1 | - | CASSRMGTGTYHEQYF | TGTGCCAGCAGTAGAATGGGAACAGGCACCTACCACGAGCAGTACTTC
TRBJ1-6 | TRBD1 | TRBV23-1 | - | CASSQRSQGAPLAFSPLHF | TGCGCCAGCAGTCAGCGGTCACAGGGGGCGCCTCTGGCTTTTTCACCCCTCCACTTT
TRBJ2-7 | - | TRBV4-1 | - | CASSQEQGPYEQYF | TGCGCCAGCAGCCAAGAGCAGGGCCCCTACGAGCAGTACTTC